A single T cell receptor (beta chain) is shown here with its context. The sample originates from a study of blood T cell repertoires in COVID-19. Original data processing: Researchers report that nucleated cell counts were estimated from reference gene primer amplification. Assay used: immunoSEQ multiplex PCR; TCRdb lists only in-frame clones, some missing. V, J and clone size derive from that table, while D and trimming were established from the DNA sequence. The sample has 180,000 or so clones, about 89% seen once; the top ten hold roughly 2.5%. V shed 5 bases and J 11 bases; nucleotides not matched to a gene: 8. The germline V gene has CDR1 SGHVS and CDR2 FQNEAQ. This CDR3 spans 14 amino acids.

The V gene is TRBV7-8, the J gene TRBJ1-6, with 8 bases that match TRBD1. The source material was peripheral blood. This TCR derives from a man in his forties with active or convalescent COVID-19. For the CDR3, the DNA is TGTGCCAGCAGCGCGAGGACAGGGATGACACCCCTCCACTTT. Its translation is CASSARTGMTPLHF. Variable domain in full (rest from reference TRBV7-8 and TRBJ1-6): GAGVSQSPRYKVAKRGQDVALRCDPISGHVSLFWYQQALGQGPEFLTYFQNEAQLDKSGLPSDRFFAERPEGSVSTLKIQRTQQEDSAVYLCASSARTGMTPLHFGNGTRLTVT.